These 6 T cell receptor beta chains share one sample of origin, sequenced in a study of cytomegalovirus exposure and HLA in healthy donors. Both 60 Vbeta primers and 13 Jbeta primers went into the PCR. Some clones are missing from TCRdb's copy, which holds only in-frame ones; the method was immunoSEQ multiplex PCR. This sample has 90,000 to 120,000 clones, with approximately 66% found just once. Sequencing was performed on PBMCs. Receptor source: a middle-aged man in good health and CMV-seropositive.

In DNA form, the CDR3 reads TGCGCCAGCAGTGGAATACAGGCTACGGACACTGAAGCTTTCTTT. It specifies CASSGIQATDTEAFF. The rearrangement joins TRBV10-2 to TRBJ1-1; TRBD1 is a possible D gene (5 bases). From germline, CDR1 is WSHSY and CDR2 SAAADI. V lost 4 bases and J lost 3, with 15 bases in between. This CDR3 is 15 amino acids long.

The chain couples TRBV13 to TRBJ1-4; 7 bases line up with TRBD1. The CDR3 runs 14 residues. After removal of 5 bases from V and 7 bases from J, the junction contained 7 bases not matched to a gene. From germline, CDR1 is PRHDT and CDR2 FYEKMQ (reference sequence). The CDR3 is CASSHRQGGEKLFF. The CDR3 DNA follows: TGTGCCAGCAGCCACCGACAGGGCGGTGAAAAACTGTTTTTT. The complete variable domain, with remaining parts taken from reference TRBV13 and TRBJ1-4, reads AAGVIQSPRHLIKEKRETATLKCYPIPRHDTVYWYQQGPGQDPQFLISFYEKMQSDKGSIPDRFSAQQFSDYHSELNMSSLELGDSALYFCASSHRQGGEKLFFGSGTQLSVL.

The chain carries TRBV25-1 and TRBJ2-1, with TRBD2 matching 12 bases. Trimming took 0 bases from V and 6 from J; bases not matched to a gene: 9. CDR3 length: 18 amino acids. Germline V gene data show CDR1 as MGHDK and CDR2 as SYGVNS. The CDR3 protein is CASSEYYGPSGRGNEQFF. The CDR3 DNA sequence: TGTGCCAGCAGTGAATATTATGGGCCTAGCGGGAGGGGCAATGAGCAGTTCTTC. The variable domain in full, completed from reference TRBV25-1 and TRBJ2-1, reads EADIYQTPRYLVIGTGKKITLECSQTMGHDKMYWYQQDPGMELHLIHYSYGVNSTEKGDLSSESTVSRIRTEHFPLTLESARPSHTSQYLCASSEYYGPSGRGNEQFFGPGTRLTVL.

The chain's CDR3 is CASSLGGPNNEQFF. DNA of the CDR3: TGTGCCAGCAGCTTGGGGGGTCCGAACAATGAGCAGTTCTTC. The chain has TRBV7-7 and TRBJ2-1; D may be TRBD2 (6 bases). From germline, CDR1 is SSHAT and CDR2 FNYEAQ (reference sequence). The ends were cut back, 3 bases at V and 5 bases at J, with 11 bases in the middle. This CDR3 has 14 amino acids.

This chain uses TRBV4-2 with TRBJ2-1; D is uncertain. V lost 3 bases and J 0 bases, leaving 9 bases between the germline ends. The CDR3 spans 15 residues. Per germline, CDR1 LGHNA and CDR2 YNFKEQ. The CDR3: CASSQKKSSYNEQFF. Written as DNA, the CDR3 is TGTGCCAGCAGCCAGAAGAAGAGCTCCTACAATGAGCAGTTCTTC.

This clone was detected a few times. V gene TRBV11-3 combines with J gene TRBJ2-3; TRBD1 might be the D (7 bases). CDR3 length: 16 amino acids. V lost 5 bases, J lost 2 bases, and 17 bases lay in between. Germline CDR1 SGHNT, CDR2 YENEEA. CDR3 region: CASSQGGQYITDTQYF. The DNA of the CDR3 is TGTGCCAGCAGCCAGGGGGGACAGTATATCACAGATACGCAGTATTTT.